This is a list of T cell receptor beta chains from one sample in a study of T-cell memory formation after mild COVID-19. TCRdb processed the 5' RACE reads anew with MiXCR; each CDR3 protein has one entry. Among 85,000 to 130,000 distinct CDR3 sequences listed, about 18% were seen once. Sequenced: PBMCs or a T cell subset sorted from them (not recorded which). All receptors come from an adult woman who had mild COVID-19 (a few samples of this study predate the infection). Cell type and time point are not known. Both conserved end residues are part of each CDR3. D genes are given only for firm matches. Only some rows state a clone size, as once, few, many or a class for expanded clones.

CDR3 | DNA | J | V | size | D
CASTLGGRNTEAFF | TGCGCCAGTACTTTGGGGGGTAGGAACACTGAAGCTTTCTTT | TRBJ1-1 | TRBV5-1 | . | .
CATSRERTGINEQFF | TGTGCCACCAGCAGAGAGAGGACAGGAATCAATGAGCAGTTCTTC | TRBJ2-1 | TRBV15 | few | TRBD1
CASSRNVGATGANVLTF | TGCGCCAGCAGCCGTAACGTAGGGGCTACCGGGGCCAACGTCCTGACTTTC | TRBJ2-6 | TRBV4-1 | few | .
CATSGPQGGVGQETQYF | TGTGCCACCAGCGGGCCCCAGGGGGGGGTAGGGCAAGAGACCCAGTACTTC | TRBJ2-5 | TRBV15 | few | .
CASSPGGLLNTEAFF | TGTGCCAGCAGCCCCGGAGGCCTCTTGAACACTGAAGCTTTCTTT | TRBJ1-1 | TRBV9 | few | .
CASSLGAYQETQYF | TGTGCCAGCAGCCTCGGGGCTTACCAAGAGACCCAGTACTTC | TRBJ2-5 | TRBV5-6 | few | .
CASSIERPYNEQFF | TGTGCCAGTAGTATAGAACGACCATACAATGAGCAGTTCTTC | TRBJ2-1 | TRBV19 | . | .
CAWSGTSFYNEQFF | TGTGCCTGGAGTGGGACTAGCTTCTACAATGAGCAGTTCTTC | TRBJ2-1 | TRBV30 | few | TRBD2
CASSLETEPIGQFF | TGTGCCAGCAGTCTCGAGACGGAACCCATAGGGCAGTTCTTC | TRBJ2-1 | TRBV9 | few | .
CASRIVPHEQYF | TGCGCCAGCAGAATAGTGCCCCACGAGCAGTACTTC | TRBJ2-7 | TRBV5-1 | few | .
CASSKVQDRLRYGYTF | TGTGCCAGCAGCAAAGTGCAGGACAGATTACGCTATGGCTACACCTTC | TRBJ1-2 | TRBV21-1 | . | .